These T cell receptor delta chains were read from a single sample in a study of gamma-delta chains in newborns, infants, children. TCRdb called clones anew from the reads with CATT. The repertoire holds about 5,200 delta-chain clones, with around 18% as singletons. Sequencing was performed on blood. These receptors were taken from a child who was a newborn, infant or young child, either healthy, febrile or measles-vaccinated (not recorded which). The CDR3 runs from the conserved cysteine through the conserved F or W. D genes are given only for firm matches. A clone size is listed for some rows: how often the clone was seen (once, few, many), or a class if it is expanded.

CDR3 DNA | CDR3 protein | D gene | V gene | clone size | J gene
TGTGCCTGCGACACCGTGGGGACCCACACCGATAAACTCATCTTT | CACDTVGTHTDKLIF | . | TRDV2 | . | TRDJ1
TGTGCCTGTGACACCATTGTACTGGGGGATACGGACCACACCGATAAACTCATCTTT | CACDTIVLGDTDHTDKLIF | TRDD3 | TRDV2 | medium-sized | TRDJ1
TGTGCTCTTGGGGAACCGGGGGATACGCGTTGGGTGGATAAACTCATCTTT | CALGEPGDTRWVDKLIF | TRDD3 | TRDV1 | medium-sized | TRDJ1
TGTGCCTGTGACATACTGGGGGCCCCTGCTTTGACAGCACAACTCTTCTTT | CACDILGAPALTAQLFF | TRDD3 | TRDV2 | medium-sized | TRDJ2
TGTGCCTGTGATGCCCTACGCACCACCTCCTGGGACACCCGACAGATGTTTTTC | CACDALRTTSWDTRQMFF | . | TRDV2 | medium-sized | TRDJ3
TGTGCCTGTGACACCGTCGGGGGTGAAACCGATAAACTCATCTTT | CACDTVGGETDKLIF | . | TRDV2 | few | TRDJ1
TGTGCCTGTGACGAGGTGGGGGATAGGAGGGACACCCGACAGATGTTTTTC | CACDEVGDRRDTRQMFF | TRDD3 | TRDV2 | few | TRDJ3
TGTGCCTGTGACACCGGCTGGGGGAACTCCTGGGACACCCGACAGATGTTTTTC | CACDTGWGNSWDTRQMFF | TRDD3 | TRDV2 | . | TRDJ3
TGTGCCTGTGACACCCTTGGACTGGGGGATACTCACGAAATAACCGATAAACTCATCTTT | CACDTLGLGDTHEITDKLIF | TRDD3 | TRDV2 | medium-sized | TRDJ1
TGTGCTCTTGGGCCCGTGGTTGGGGGATACCAGTACACCGATAAACTCATCTTT | CALGPVVGGYQYTDKLIF | TRDD3 | TRDV1 | . | TRDJ1
TGTGCCCCCCCTTCGTACTGGGGGATTTTTGATAAACTCATCTTT | CAPPSYWGIFDKLIF | TRDD3 | TRDV3 | few | TRDJ1
TGTGCCTGTGACACGGTTAAACTGGGGGATAAGAGCACCGATAAACTCATCTTT | CACDTVKLGDKSTDKLIF | TRDD3 | TRDV2 | medium-sized | TRDJ1
TGTGCTCTTGGGGAATGGACCCTCACGTACTGGGGCTGGGCCGATAAACTCATCTTT | CALGEWTLTYWGWADKLIF | TRDD3 | TRDV1 | medium-sized | TRDJ1
TGTGCCTGTGACACTGGGGGATACGCTACCGGCTCCTGGGACACCCGACAGATGTTTTTC | CACDTGGYATGSWDTRQMFF | TRDD3 | TRDV2 | few | TRDJ3
TGTGCCTGTGACACGCTGGGGGAAAGTCTTAAACTCATCTTT | CACDTLGESLKLIF | TRDD3 | TRDV2 | medium-sized | TRDJ1
TGTGCCTGTGACACCGTGAAAGGGTTCTCTTCCAGCTCCTGGGACACCCGACAGATGTTTTTC | CACDTVKGFSSSSWDTRQMFF | . | TRDV2 | few | TRDJ3
TGTGCTCTTGGGGAACTAAAAACCCTACTGGGGGTTACTGGTAAGCTCATCTTT | CALGELKTLLGVTGKLIF | TRDD3 | TRDV1 | . | TRDJ1
TGTGCTCTTGGGGAACCCAGCGAGCTTCCTACAACCCTCCCCTACACCGATAAACTCATCTTT | CALGEPSELPTTLPYTDKLIF | TRDD2 | TRDV1 | . | TRDJ1
TGTGCTCTTGGGGCTTCTGGGGGATTTCTTACCGATAAACTCATCTTT | CALGASGGFLTDKLIF | TRDD3 | TRDV1 | medium-sized | TRDJ1
TGTGCCTGTGACACCGTACTGGGGGATACGCGTTCCTGGGACACCCGACAGATGTTTTTC | CACDTVLGDTRSWDTRQMFF | TRDD3 | TRDV2 | . | TRDJ3
TGTGCCTGTGACGCACCGGTACTGGGGGACCAGTCCTGGGACACCCGACAGATGTTTTTC | CACDAPVLGDQSWDTRQMFF | TRDD3 | TRDV2 | few | TRDJ3
TGTGCCTGTGACCCACTACTGGGGGATACCGATAAACTCATCTTT | CACDPLLGDTDKLIF | TRDD3 | TRDV2 | medium-sized | TRDJ1
TGTGCAGCAAGCGCGATGGGGGGGAGCTCAAACACCGATAAACTCATCTTT | CAASAMGGSSNTDKLIF | . | TRAV29/DV5 | few | TRDJ1
TGTGCTCTTGGGGCCCTTCCTATCCGGAGGGATACTGGGGGATTTCGAGGGAATAAACTCATCTTT | CALGALPIRRDTGGFRGNKLIF | TRDD3 | TRDV1 | few | TRDJ1
TGTGCCTGTGACCACACTGGGGGAAAAGGGTCCTGGGACACCCGGCAGATGTTTTTC | CACDHTGGKGSWDTRQMFF | TRDD3 | TRDV2 | . | TRDJ3
TGTGCCTGTGACACCCTGGGGGATACAAGGGCAACCTGGGACACCCGACAGATGTTTTTC | CACDTLGDTRATWDTRQMFF | TRDD3 | TRDV2 | medium-sized | TRDJ3
TGTGCCTGTGATCACGTACTGGGGGATTACACCGATAAACTCATCTTT | CACDHVLGDYTDKLIF | TRDD3 | TRDV2 | . | TRDJ1
TGTGCCTGTGACACCGTAGGGGGATACTCCTGGGACACCCGACAGATGTTTTTC | CACDTVGGYSWDTRQMFF | TRDD3 | TRDV2 | medium-sized | TRDJ3
TGTGCCTGTGACGGGATACGGGACACCCGACAGATGTTTTTC | CACDGIRDTRQMFF | TRDD3 | TRDV2 | . | TRDJ3
TGTGCTCTTGGGGTCAGGCGGCCCGCCCGTCCGTATTTACAAGATAAACTCATCTTT | CALGVRRPARPYLQDKLIF | . | TRDV1 | few | TRDJ1
TGTGCCTGTGACAATCTACTGGGGGCCCAGACAGCACAACTCTTCTTT | CACDNLLGAQTAQLFF | TRDD3 | TRDV2 | . | TRDJ2
TGTGCCTGTGACACAGTCGGTGGGGGAAGCTCCTGGGACACCCGACAGATGTTTTTC | CACDTVGGGSSWDTRQMFF | TRDD3 | TRDV2 | . | TRDJ3
TGTGCCTGTGACGTACTGGGGGATACGCCTGACTCCTGGGACACCCGACCGATGTTTTTC | CACDVLGDTPDSWDTRPMFF | TRDD3 | TRDV2 | few | TRDJ3
TGTGCCTGTGATCAACTGGGGGATTTAAGCTCCTGGGACACCCGACAGATGTTTTTC | CACDQLGDLSSWDTRQMFF | TRDD3 | TRDV2 | medium-sized | TRDJ3
TGTGCTCTTGGGGAGGCCCCCCCTGAACTGGGGACCCTGGAAAAGTACACCGATAAACTCATCTTT | CALGEAPPELGTLEKYTDKLIF | TRDD3 | TRDV1 | few | TRDJ1
TGTGCTCTTGGGGAACTAGAATATACTGGGGGAAGAACGGACACCGATAAACTCATCTTT | CALGELEYTGGRTDTDKLIF | TRDD3 | TRDV1 | few | TRDJ1
TGTGCTCTTGGGGAACCCAGTCGGGACCAACAAACTAAACTCATCTTT | CALGEPSRDQQTKLIF | . | TRDV1 | few | TRDJ1
TGTGCCTGCGACACCATTGGGGGATACGCTTTGACAGCACAACTCTTCTTT | CACDTIGGYALTAQLFF | TRDD3 | TRDV2 | few | TRDJ2
TGTGCCTGTGGGGATATTACCGACAAACTCATCTTT | CACGDITDKLIF | . | TRDV2 | . | TRDJ1
TGTGCCTGTGACACGATTCCGGGAACTGGGGGACCCTTGTACACCGATAAACTCATCTTT | CACDTIPGTGGPLYTDKLIF | TRDD3 | TRDV2 | few | TRDJ1
TGTGCCTGTGACACCTGGGGGATACTTGACGATAAACTCATCTTT | CACDTWGILDDKLIF | TRDD3 | TRDV2 | large | TRDJ1
TGTGCCTGCGACTCCGTACTGGGGGACACCGATAAACTCATCTTT | CACDSVLGDTDKLIF | TRDD3 | TRDV2 | medium-sized | TRDJ1